These 25 T cell receptor beta chains share one sample of origin, sequenced in a study of blood T cells in healthy people across ages. Then a second PCR, running roughly 7 to 11 cycles, was carried out with a sample-barcoded 5' primer and a J-beta primer mix. Via MiXCR, TCRdb re-called the 5' RACE reads, giving one row per CDR3 protein. The sample has about 1.1 million distinct CDR3 sequences; around two fifths are singletons. The sequencing input was blood. The source is a man younger than 35 in good health.

The chain couples TRBV6-6 to TRBJ2-1, with a possible D match to TRBD1 (5 bases). The germline V gene has CDR1 MNHNY and CDR2 SVGAGI (reference sequence). The V end was cut by 5 bases, the J end by 7 bases, with 15 bases between. The length of the CDR3 is 14 residues. CDR3 nucleotides: TGTGCCAGCAGTACCACAGGTACTCAAAATGAGCAGTTCTTC. It encodes CASSTTGTQNEQFF.

This clonotype was observed once. The chain links TRBV20-1 to TRBJ2-5, with D unresolved. This CDR3 has 11 residues. Germline V gives CDR1 DFQATT, CDR2 SNEGSKA (reference sequence). The V gene lost 4 bases and the J gene lost 11 bases, with 14 bases spanning the gap. CDR3 nucleotides: TGCAGTGCTATGTGGAGTCTTGAGCAGTACTTC. It encodes CSAMWSLEQYF.

V and J are TRBV9 and TRBJ2-7; 12 nucleotides agree with TRBD1. The CDR3 loop spans 16 amino acids. The V gene's germline CDR1 is SGDLS and CDR2 YYNGEE. The trim removed 2 bases at V and 7 bases at J, leaving 10 bases unmatched. The CDR3 sequence is CASSVSGTGGPDEQYF. The CDR3 DNA sequence: TGTGCCAGCAGCGTTTCCGGGACAGGGGGCCCCGATGAGCAGTACTTC.

V gene TRBV20-1 combines with J gene TRBJ2-1; 7 positions agree with TRBD1. The trim removed 6 bases at V and 6 bases at J, leaving 14 bases unmatched. The CDR3 consists of 15 residues. CDR1 and CDR2 (germline): DFQATT, SNEGSKA (reference sequence). CDR3 sequence reads: CSACDRESFCNEQFF. As DNA, the CDR3 is TGCAGTGCCTGTGACAGGGAATCGTTCTGCAATGAGCAGTTCTTC.

This clonotype was counted a few times. CDR3 sequence: CSARLAGDPQYF. The DNA for the CDR3 is TGCAGTGCTAGACTAGCGGGGGACCCTCAGTACTTC. The V call is TRBV20-1, the J call TRBJ2-4; TRBD2 aligns across 10 bases. Germline CDR1 DFQATT, CDR2 SNEGSKA (reference sequence). J gave up 12 bases and V 2 bases, and 4 bases lay outside the gene matches. This CDR3 has 12 amino acids.

The V gene is TRBV4-3, the J gene TRBJ1-6; D is possibly TRBD1 (6 bases). The CDR3 spans 20 residues. CDR1 is LGHNA, CDR2 YSLEER, per germline. Trimming removed 5 bases from V and 0 bases from J, with 23 bases in between. Written as DNA, the CDR3 is TGCGCCAGCAGCGAAGGCAGGGGACTTGGGCGCAGCTCCTATAATTCACCCCTCCACTTT. It is translated as CASSEGRGLGRSSYNSPLHF.

This clonotype came up a few times. V and J are TRBV18 and TRBJ2-1; 10 nucleotides match TRBD1. The CDR3 has 16 amino acids. Per the germline V gene, CDR1 is KGHSH and CDR2 is LQKENI. J lost 4 bases, V lost 3 bases, and 6 bases had no gene match. The CDR3 loop reads CASSPSGTGVYNEQFF. DNA of the CDR3: TGTGCCAGCTCACCCTCCGGGACAGGGGTTTACAATGAGCAGTTCTTC.

The table lists this clonotype with many counts. The chain has TRBV5-6 and TRBJ1-2; D perhaps matches TRBD1 (5 bases). The germline V and J ends were trimmed by 4 bases and 4 bases, with 14 bases remaining between them. In germline, CDR1 is SGHDT, CDR2 YYEEEE. The CDR3 sequence is 14 residues long. The CDR3 loop is CASSLQTATYGYTF. The CDR3, as DNA: TGTGCCAGCAGCCTACAGACAGCTACCTATGGCTACACCTTC.

V usage is TRBV4-3 and J usage is TRBJ1-2; possibly TRBD1 for D (6 bases). The germline V gene encodes CDR1 LGHNA and CDR2 YSLEER. V was trimmed by 0 bases and J by 2 bases, leaving 13 bases between them. CDR3 length: 16 residues. The CDR3 is CASSQEGGGLNYGYTF. CDR3 DNA sequence: TGCGCCAGCAGCCAAGAAGGTGGGGGCCTAAACTATGGCTACACCTTC.

The chain combines TRBV12-3 or TRBV12-4 with TRBJ2-2; either TRBD1 or TRBD2 may fit D (6 bases each). CDR3 length: 18 residues. Trimming took 0 bases from V and 9 from J, leaving 23 bases between them. The CDR3: CASSLAREQGVSLRELFF. In DNA, the CDR3 is TGTGCCAGCAGTTTAGCGCGGGAACAGGGAGTCTCTCTCCGGGAGCTGTTTTTT.

The CDR3 loop reads CASSQVGEGSPLHF. CDR3 coding DNA: TGTGCCAGCAGCCAAGTCGGGGAGGGATCCCCCCTCCACTTT. The chain combines TRBV3-1 with TRBJ1-6; D is unclear. Per the germline V gene, CDR1 is LGHDT and CDR2 is YNNKEL (reference sequence). There are 14 residues in the CDR3. V was clipped by 1 base and J by 13 bases, with 14 bases between them.

The chain carries TRBV6-1 and TRBJ1-2; 12 nucleotides line up with TRBD1. This CDR3 is 16 amino acids long. Germline CDR1 reads MNHNS; CDR2 reads SASEGT. With 0 bases clipped from V and 6 bases from J, the junction kept 5 bases outside the gene matches. The CDR3 sequence is CASSEAGTGGLDGYTF. CDR3 DNA sequence: TGTGCCAGCAGTGAAGCGGGGACAGGGGGCTTAGATGGCTACACCTTC.

The gene calls are TRBV5-1 and TRBJ2-1; D remains ambiguous. Germline V lookup: CDR1 SGHRS, CDR2 YFSETQ. The V end lost 3 bases, the J end lost 8 bases, and 21 bases lay between the germline ends. There are 16 residues in the CDR3. The CDR3 region has the DNA TGCGCCAGCAGCTCCTATGCGGTCTTGGCTTCGGATGAGCAGTTCTTC. It specifies CASSSYAVLASDEQFF.

This chain connects TRBV2 to TRBJ2-7, with unresolved D. From germline, CDR1 is SNHLY and CDR2 FYNNEI. V was shortened by 6 bases and J by 5 bases, with 11 bases between the two germline ends. The CDR3 is made up of 12 amino acids. The CDR3 DNA reads as TGTGCCAGCAGGGGCAGATTAGACGAGCAGTACTTC. Encoded protein: CASRGRLDEQYF.

Only a few counts were recorded for this clonotype. This chain joins TRBV7-2 and TRBJ1-1; D remains ambiguous. The CDR3 loop spans 14 amino acids. CDR1 is SGHTA, CDR2 FQGNSA, per germline. V was shortened by 3 bases and J by 4 bases, with 12 bases between the two germline ends. The CDR3 region has the DNA TGTGCCAGCAGCTTTGAAGGGTTGGGCACTGAAGCTTTCTTT. It codes for CASSFEGLGTEAFF.

Remarks on this clonotype: Possible read error: a much larger clone is one base away. The chain combines TRBV12-3 or TRBV12-4 with TRBJ2-1; TRBD1 agrees at 7 bases. The end of the DNA fits TRBJ2-7 better, so the J call may be wrong. This CDR3 has 14 amino acids. CDR3 DNA sequence: TGTGCCAGCCCCGGTAGGGGGCCCTACAATGAGCAGTACTTC. Translating gives CASPGRGPYNEQYF.

This clonotype was found a few times. This chain uses TRBV6-1 with TRBJ2-3, with 10 positions matching TRBD1. This CDR3 has 15 residues. The V gene's germline CDR1 is MNHNS and CDR2 SASEGT. Germline trimming cut 4 bases from V and 2 bases from J; bases unmatched to any gene: 3. The CDR3 coding sequence is TGTGCCAGCAGTGGGGACAGGGGAGCCACAGATACGCAGTATTTT. Translating it yields CASSGDRGATDTQYF.

This clonotype was seen a handful of times. The V gene is TRBV12-3 or TRBV12-4, the J gene TRBJ1-5; 7 positions agree with TRBD1. The CDR3 runs 15 residues. V trimming: 5 bases; J trimming: 5 bases; junction bases outside the gene matches: 9. The CDR3 loop reads CASSPRTGVDQPQHF. Written as DNA, the CDR3 is TGTGCCAGCAGTCCGAGGACAGGCGTAGATCAGCCCCAGCATTTT.

The chain uses TRBV6-5 and TRBJ1-4, with D tentatively TRBD1 (5 bases). CDR1 is MNHEY and CDR2 is SVGAGI in the germline V gene. The CDR3 totals 14 residues. V was cut by 5 bases and J by 4 bases, with 11 bases left in between. The CDR3 nucleotides read TGTGCCAGCAGTGCCCGCGGGGGTAATGAAAAACTGTTTTTT. It translates to CASSARGGNEKLFF.

V usage is TRBV6-5 and J usage is TRBJ2-1, with a weak D call TRBD1 (5 bases). V lost 6 bases and J 7 bases, leaving 16 bases between the germline ends. The CDR3 sequence is 14 residues long. Germline assignment: CDR1 MNHEY and CDR2 SVGAGI. For the CDR3, the DNA is TGTGCCAGCAGCCCCTTTCCAGGGAATAATGAGCAGTTCTTC. Encoded protein: CASSPFPGNNEQFF.

The CDR3 DNA reads TGCGCCAGCAGCCGACTGGAACGAAACACTGAAGCTTTCTTT. It is translated as CASSRLERNTEAFF. The chain is built from TRBV4-1 and TRBJ1-1; no clear D gene. Germline V gives CDR1 MGHRA, CDR2 YSYEKL. The CDR3 totals 14 residues. V shed 4 bases and J shed 2 bases, with 11 bases lying between them.

In the case of this clonotype: A junction end diverges from the germline sequence, so it may reflect a read error. The chain has TRBV10-3 and TRBJ2-3; D tentatively reads TRBD1 or TRBD2 (5 bases each). The V gene's germline CDR1 is ENHRY and CDR2 SYGVKD. This CDR3 has 13 amino acids. The CDR3 bases are TGTGCCATCAGTACGGGGACCACAGATACGCGGTATTTT. This translates into CAISTGTTDTRYF.

The CDR3 coding sequence is TGCGCCAGCAGCCACGCCCGGGGACGGGTTCCGGATACGCAGTATTTT. Translating gives CASSHARGRVPDTQYF. J is TRBJ2-3 and V is TRBV5-1; D possibly uses TRBD1 or TRBD2 (5 bases each). The CDR3 is 16 residues long. Trimming shortened V by 4 bases and J by 6 bases, and 21 bases separated the two germline ends. Per germline, CDR1 SGHRS and CDR2 YFSETQ.

The table lists this clonotype with many counts. The chain uses TRBV7-2 and TRBJ2-1; D perhaps matches TRBD2 (6 bases). Trimming removed 1 base from V and 8 bases from J, with 18 bases in between. In germline, CDR1 is SGHTA, CDR2 FQGNSA. This CDR3 region has 16 residues. The DNA of the CDR3 is TGTGCCAGCAGCTTAGGGGTGCTTGGAGGGGTGCATGAGCAGTTCTTC. Residues: CASSLGVLGGVHEQFF.

This clonotype has just one count. V and J are TRBV20-1 and TRBJ2-5; 8 bases match TRBD2. The germline V gene encodes CDR1 DFQATT and CDR2 SNEGSKA (reference sequence). The CDR3 consists of 14 residues. After removal of 1 base from V and 0 bases from J, the junction contained 1 base not matched to a gene. The DNA for the CDR3 is TGCAGTGCTAGAGTGCGGGGGGACCAAGAGACCCAGTACTTC. It translates to CSARVRGDQETQYF.